The clone carrying this T cell receptor beta chain was observed a handful of times. Its antigen is not known. The data were obtained in a study of identical twins. From the 5' RACE reads, TCRdb called clonotypes with MiXCR, one entry per CDR3 protein. The profile shows some 260,000 distinct CDR3 sequences, more than 13% of them singletons. In every case, the donor was a healthy Caucasian. Points from the study as a whole: Monozygotic twin pairs showed more out-of-frame TCR alpha sharing than models estimated. The conclusions drew on cross-sectional statistical analysis instead of tracking the same donors.

The receptor was derived from a woman aged 18-29 years in good health. The specimen sequenced was memory (CD45RO+) T cells sorted from blood.

As DNA, the CDR3 is TGCAGTGCCGAGGGGGGTGGGCTAAGGACCCAGTACTTC. Its protein is CSAEGGGLRTQYF. V gene TRBV20-1 combines with J gene TRBJ2-5; D is tentatively TRBD1 or TRBD2 (6 bases each). Germline V gives CDR1 DFQATT, CDR2 SNEGSKA (reference sequence). The CDR3 loop spans 13 amino acids. Trimming left V 6 bases short and J 7 bases short, with 18 bases between.